This T cell receptor beta chain originates from a study of T cell changes during pregnancy in multiple sclerosis. Here immunoSEQ multiplex PCR was the method, and the copy in TCRdb shows in-frame clones only, minus some. The table records 58,000 or so clones, roughly nine tenths of them present only once. CDR1 is LNHDA and CDR2 is SQIVND in the germline V gene (reference sequence). This CDR3 comprises 12 residues. The germline V and J ends were trimmed by 3 bases and 1 base, with 3 bases remaining between them. The sequence was obtained from a female donor with multiple sclerosis, enrolled in a pregnancy study. Material: CD4+ T cells from peripheral blood mononuclear cells, obtained in the third trimester of pregnancy. The gene calls are TRBV19 and TRBJ1-2; D ambiguous. Written as DNA, the CDR3 is TGTGCCAGTAGTATCCTTAACTATGGCTACACCTTC. The encoded protein is CASSILNYGYTF.